A single sample gave rise to the 14 T cell receptor beta chains below, sequenced in a study of low-dose radiotherapy and immunotherapy resistance in tumors. Primers targeting TRAV and TRBV primed first-strand cDNA, covering alpha and beta chains. Using a constant-region primer together with a V-primer adapter, TCRs were subjected to roughly 18 PCR cycles of amplification. TCRdb called the reads again in MiXCR, with one record for every CDR3 protein. This repertoire shows tens of thousands of distinct CDR3 sequences, about 20% found once; its top ten account for roughly 13%. Time point given: after trial treatment. As to treatment: LDRT plus nivolumab, ipilimumab, low-dose cyclophosphamide and aspirin (RACIN trial). The sample was PBMCs, taken after low-dose radiotherapy plus immunotherapy. The receptors originated from a female donor with ovarian cancer.

Notes on this clonotype: A far larger clone is a single base away, which makes a read error likely. This chain connects TRBV6-2 or TRBV6-3 to TRBJ2-1; TRBD2 agrees at 11 bases. Germline V lookup: CDR1 MNHEY, CDR2 SVGEGT. The CDR3 totals 14 residues. V dropped 5 bases and J dropped 10; count of bases not matched to a gene: 7. CDR3 DNA sequence: TGTGCCAGCAGTGGGACTAGCGGAACCTACGAGCAGTTCTTC. Translated: CASSGTSGTYEQFF.

Many counts were recorded for this clonotype. J is TRBJ2-5 and V is TRBV20-1; TRBD2 matches 7 bases. The germline V gene encodes CDR1 DFQATT and CDR2 SNEGSKA (reference sequence). V lost 4 bases, J lost 4 bases, and 15 bases stayed unmatched. The CDR3 loop spans 16 amino acids. CDR3 nucleotide sequence: TGCAGTGCTAAAGGGACTAATACCCTGGGTCCAGAGACCCAGTACTTC. This gives the protein CSAKGTNTLGPETQYF.

Remarks on this clonotype: It is likely a read error: a sequence one base away is far more abundant. The chain has TRBV6-1 and TRBJ2-7; 13 nucleotides align to TRBD2. With V trimmed by 2 bases and J by 7 bases, 8 bases remained unmatched. The length of the CDR3 is 16 residues. The V gene's germline CDR1 is MNHNS and CDR2 SASEGT. CDR3 protein: CASSEMRLAGGGEQYF. For the CDR3, the DNA is TGTGCCAGCAGTGAAATGAGACTAGCGGGAGGAGGTGAGCAGTACTTC.

The chain employs TRBV4-2 and TRBJ1-4; D remains unclear. Trimming shortened V by 4 bases and J by 7 bases, and 16 bases separated the two germline ends. This CDR3 has 15 residues. The germline V gene encodes CDR1 LGHNA and CDR2 YNFKEQ. The CDR3 DNA is TGTGCCAGCAGCCCCGCCGGGCGAACGGGTGAAAAACTGTTTTTT. Translated, it gives CASSPAGRTGEKLFF.

This clonotype was observed a few times. The V and J genes are TRBV28 and TRBJ1-5; unclear D gene. This CDR3 spans 11 amino acids. Trimming removed 4 bases at V and 7 bases at J, with 5 bases between. Germline CDR1 MDHEN, CDR2 SYDVKM. This chain's CDR3 is CASSSRQPQHF. The CDR3, as DNA: TGTGCCAGCAGTTCGCGCCAGCCCCAGCATTTT.

This clonotype occurred a few times. V and J are TRBV20-1 and TRBJ2-3; 8 nucleotides align to TRBD1. The J segment lost 6 bases and the V segment lost 6 bases, leaving 11 bases of the junction unmatched. This CDR3 contains 14 residues. The germline V gene has CDR1 DFQATT and CDR2 SNEGSKA (reference sequence). The CDR3 DNA sequence: TGCAGTGCAAGTACTGGACAGGGCGGGGATACGCAGTATTTT. Its translation: CSASTGQGGDTQYF.

The table lists this clonotype with many counts. The chain carries TRBV19 and TRBJ2-4, with 10 bases lining up with TRBD1. The CDR3 is 18 residues long. The germline CDR1 and CDR2 sequences are LNHDA and SQIVND (reference sequence). V was pared by 3 bases and J by 0 bases, with 8 bases of the junction left unmatched. Written as DNA, the CDR3 is TGTGCCAGTAGTATGCAGGGACAGGGGCATTCAGCCAAAAACATTCAGTACTTC. This translates into CASSMQGQGHSAKNIQYF. The variable domain in full, completed from reference TRBV19 and TRBJ2-4, reads DGGITQSPKYLFRKEGQNVTLSCEQNLNHDAMYWYRQDPGQGLRLIYYSQIVNDFQKGDIAEGYSVSREKKESFPLTVTSAQKNPTAFYLCASSMQGQGHSAKNIQYFGAGTRLSVL.

This clonotype was seen repeatedly, ten times or more. This chain connects TRBV14 to TRBJ1-5; no firm D call. Germline V gene lookup returns CDR1 SGHDN and CDR2 FVKESK. The CDR3 totals 13 residues. The V and J ends lost 0 bases and 5 bases respectively, with 5 bases between them. CDR3 sequence: CASSQDPDQPQHF. In DNA form, the CDR3 reads TGTGCCAGCAGCCAAGATCCCGATCAGCCCCAGCATTTT. The full variable domain, rest sourced from reference TRBV14 and TRBJ1-5, is EAGVTQFPSHSVIEKGQTVTLRCDPISGHDNLYWYRRVMGKEIKFLLHFVKESKQDESGMPNNRFLAERTGGTYSTLKVQPAELEDSGVYFCASSQDPDQPQHFGDGTRLSIL.

Many counts were recorded for this clonotype. The chain uses TRBV7-9 and TRBJ1-2, with 7 bases that match TRBD1. CDR1 SEHNR and CDR2 FQNEAQ come from the germline V gene (reference sequence). The CDR3 loop spans 14 amino acids. The V segment lost 5 bases and the J segment 3 bases; nucleotides outside the gene matches: 6. The CDR3 DNA reads as TGTGCCAGCAGCGCTACAGGGGCTGACTATGGCTACACCTTC. Translation gives CASSATGADYGYTF.

This clonotype was observed many times. V and J are TRBV6-4 and TRBJ2-3, with 9 bases matching TRBD1. The germline V gene encodes CDR1 MRHNA and CDR2 SNTAGT. Unmatched junction bases numbered 13, after V lost 6 bases and J lost 9 bases. This CDR3 contains 15 residues. The CDR3 reads CASSLDRGSGYTQYF. The CDR3, as DNA: TGTGCCAGCAGCCTAGACAGGGGGAGCGGATACACGCAGTATTTT.

This clonotype has a count of ten or more. The chain combines TRBV5-1 with TRBJ1-6; tentative D call: TRBD1 (5 bases). The germline CDR1 and CDR2 sequences are SGHRS and YFSETQ. The CDR3 covers 16 residues. Trimming took off 6 bases at V and 7 bases at J, with 20 bases between the two ends. The CDR3 is CASTPGPGRTNSPLHF. The CDR3 DNA follows: TGCGCCAGCACCCCGGGCCCGGGACGGACCAATTCACCCCTCCACTTT. The full variable domain, rest sourced from reference TRBV5-1 and TRBJ1-6, is KAGVTQTPRYLIKTRGQQVTLSCSPISGHRSVSWYQQTPGQGLQFLFEYFSETQRNKGNFPGRFSGRQFSNSRSEMNVSTLELGDSALYLCASTPGPGRTNSPLHFGNGTRLTVT.

This clonotype was seen many times. V is TRBV27 and J is TRBJ2-2; 10 bases are shared with TRBD2. Trimming at V came to 5 bases and at J to 4 bases, leaving 7 bases not matched to a gene. This CDR3 contains 16 residues. Germline V gene data show CDR1 as MNHEY and CDR2 as SMNVEV (reference sequence). CDR3 in DNA: TGTGCCAGCAGTACTGGACTAGCGGTTAGCACCGGGGAGCTGTTTTTT. Protein: CASSTGLAVSTGELFF.

The chain combines TRBV29-1 with TRBJ2-2, with D uncertain. In germline, CDR1 is SQVTM, CDR2 ANQGSEA. V shed 7 bases and J shed 5 bases, with 8 bases lying between them. This CDR3 is built from 11 residues. CDR3 sequence reads: CSASETGELFF. The CDR3 DNA follows: TGCAGCGCATCAGAAACCGGGGAGCTGTTTTTT.

This clonotype occurred many times. V is TRBV6-1 and J is TRBJ2-5, with D perhaps matching TRBD1 (5 bases). Germline V gives CDR1 MNHNS, CDR2 SASEGT. The germline V and J ends were trimmed by 0 bases and 7 bases, with 12 bases remaining between them. The CDR3 loop spans 14 amino acids. CDR3 amino acids: CASSEARPGWTQYF. Here the CDR3 DNA reads TGTGCCAGCAGTGAAGCGCGACCAGGGTGGACCCAGTACTTC.